This TCR beta chain was identified during a study of blood T cell repertoires in COVID-19 (TCRdb year 2020). Notes on the research overall: The collaborator samples originated in the United States, Italy and Spain and spanned the acute and convalescent phases of COVID-19. Samples were obtained from the ongoing ImmuneRACE study (first 160 participants) and from over a thousand subjects provided by 6 global collaborators. HLA class I and class II types, where available, came from metadata supplied by the sample provider rather than from assay-based typing. Subjects who had been exposed to COVID-19, were actively infected with it, or had recovered from it provided the deeply sampled blood TCRbeta repertoires that made up the dataset. The repertoires were released in a freely available public database meant as a resource for research on the immune response to SARS-CoV-2. The prospective study material was composed of cDNA or gDNA derived from T cells, B-cell-depleted T cells, or PBMCs. Sample metadata almost always included a de-identified subject ID, COVID-19 status, age in years and sex.

The immunoSEQ Assay, a bias-controlled multiplex PCR, was used to amplify TCRbeta CDR3 regions from genomic DNA. The source study handled its data this way. Nucleated cell counts per sample were estimated from amplification of reference gene primers within the assay. Sequence reads were collapsed and filtered to measure the absolute abundance of every unique TCRbeta CDR3 rearrangement. Productive Simpson clonality was computed per sample as the square root of Simpson's diversity index over productive rearrangements. In its TCRdb copy, this immuneACCESS table keeps in-frame sequences only and misses some clones. Where compared with another copy, unresolved V genes explain less than half of these, and the others have no known cause. V and J calls and clone size are as listed in that table; D and trimming were resolved from the DNA. The sample table contains approximately 300,000 clones; only one count was recorded for roughly nine tenths of them. 3% to 5% of the sample is in the top ten clones.

Results and caveats for the whole study, not just this receptor: Clinical and demographic metadata were provided uncurated, with the amount varying by source and participant.

Participants in the prospective study were enrolled through a virtual design, were aged roughly 18 to 100 years, and lived in about 25 United States geographic areas. To assign participants to cohorts, the prospective study relied on clinical history that participants themselves reported in a screening survey and a study questionnaire. Exposed participants had been in contact with someone with a PCR-confirmed or clinician-diagnosed COVID-19 case within 2 weeks of study entry. Each participant in the prospective study had whole blood, serum and a nasopharyngeal or oropharyngeal swab collected by mobile phlebotomists. Additional blood draws and questionnaires over an approximately two-month period could optionally be provided by prospective study participants. Prospective study blood samples were shipped either frozen or at room temperature before DNA extraction. Regarding this clone: The antigen it recognizes is unknown. No clone much larger than this one lies a single base away; base qualities are absent.

There are 13 amino acids in the CDR3, from cysteine to phenylalanine inclusive. The kept DNA is CDR3 alone, 39 bases in frame from the first base. V is cut back by 10 bases and J by 5 bases, with 2 bases in the junction unmatched. CDR1 and CDR2 (MNHEY, SVGAGI) derive from the germline V gene. Rearrangement joined TRBV6-5 to TRBJ1-6; 10 bases in between match TRBD1. Material: PBMCs or T cells enriched from blood (not recorded which). The clonotype originates from a young woman who had been exposed to COVID-19. The CDR3 reads as follows: CATGQGDNSPLHF. The DNA sequence is as follows: TGTGCCACAGGACAGGGGGATAATTCACCCCTCCACTTT.